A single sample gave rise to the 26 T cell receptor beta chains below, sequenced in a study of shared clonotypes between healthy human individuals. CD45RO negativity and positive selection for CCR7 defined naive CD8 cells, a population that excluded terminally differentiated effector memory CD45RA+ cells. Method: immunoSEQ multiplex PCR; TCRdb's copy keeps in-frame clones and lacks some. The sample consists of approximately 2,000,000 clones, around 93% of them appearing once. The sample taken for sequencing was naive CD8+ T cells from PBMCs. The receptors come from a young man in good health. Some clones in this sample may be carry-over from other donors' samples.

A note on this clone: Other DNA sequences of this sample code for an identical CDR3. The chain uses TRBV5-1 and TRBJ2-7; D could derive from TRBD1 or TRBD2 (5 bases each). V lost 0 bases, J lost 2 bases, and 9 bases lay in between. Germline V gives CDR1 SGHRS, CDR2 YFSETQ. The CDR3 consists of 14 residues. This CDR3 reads CASSLGLGAYEQYF. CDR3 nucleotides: TGCGCCAGCAGCTTGGGGTTGGGGGCCTACGAGCAGTACTTC. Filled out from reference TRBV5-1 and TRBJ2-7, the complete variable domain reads KAGVTQTPRYLIKTRGQQVTLSCSPISGHRSVSWYQQTPGQGLQFLFEYFSETQRNKGNFPGRFSGRQFSNSRSEMNVSTLELGDSALYLCASSLGLGAYEQYFGPGTRLTVT.

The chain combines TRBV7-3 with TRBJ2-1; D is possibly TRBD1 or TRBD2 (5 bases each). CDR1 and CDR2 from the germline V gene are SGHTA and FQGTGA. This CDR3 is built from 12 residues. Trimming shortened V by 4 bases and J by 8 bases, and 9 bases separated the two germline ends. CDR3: CASSSRGDEQFF. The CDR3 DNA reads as TGTGCCAGCAGCTCAAGGGGAGATGAGCAGTTCTTC.

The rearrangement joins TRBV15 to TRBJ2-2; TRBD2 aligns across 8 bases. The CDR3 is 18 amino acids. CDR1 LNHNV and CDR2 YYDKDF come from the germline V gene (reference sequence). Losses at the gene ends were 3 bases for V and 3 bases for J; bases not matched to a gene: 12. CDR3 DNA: TGTGCCACCAGCAGCCCGCCAGGGATAGCGGGATACACCGGGGAGCTGTTTTTT. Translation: CATSSPPGIAGYTGELFF.

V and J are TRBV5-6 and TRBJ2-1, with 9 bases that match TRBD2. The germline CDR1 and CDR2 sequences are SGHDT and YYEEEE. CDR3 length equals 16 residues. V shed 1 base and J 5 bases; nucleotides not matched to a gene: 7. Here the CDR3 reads CASSLSPSGMNNEQFF. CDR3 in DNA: TGTGCCAGCAGCTTGTCCCCTAGCGGGATGAACAATGAGCAGTTCTTC.

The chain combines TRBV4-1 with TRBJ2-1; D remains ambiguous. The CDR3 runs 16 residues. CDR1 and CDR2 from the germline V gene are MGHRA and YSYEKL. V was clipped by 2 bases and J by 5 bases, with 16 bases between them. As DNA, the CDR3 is TGCGCCAGCAGCCAAATATCTGTTAGGTACAACAATGAGCAGTTCTTC. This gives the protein CASSQISVRYNNEQFF.

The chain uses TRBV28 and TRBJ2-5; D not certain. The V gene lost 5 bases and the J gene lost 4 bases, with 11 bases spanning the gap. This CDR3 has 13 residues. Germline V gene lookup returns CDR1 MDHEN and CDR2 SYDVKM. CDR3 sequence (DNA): TGTGCCAGCAGTATCACCCGAAGAGAGACCCAGTACTTC. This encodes CASSITRRETQYF.

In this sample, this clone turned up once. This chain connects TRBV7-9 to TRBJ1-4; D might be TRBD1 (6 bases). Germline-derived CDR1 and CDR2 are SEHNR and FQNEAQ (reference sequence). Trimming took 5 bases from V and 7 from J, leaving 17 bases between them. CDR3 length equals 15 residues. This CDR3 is CASSAKGVYSEKLFF. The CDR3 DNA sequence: TGTGCCAGCAGCGCTAAGGGGGTTTATTCTGAAAAACTGTTTTTT.

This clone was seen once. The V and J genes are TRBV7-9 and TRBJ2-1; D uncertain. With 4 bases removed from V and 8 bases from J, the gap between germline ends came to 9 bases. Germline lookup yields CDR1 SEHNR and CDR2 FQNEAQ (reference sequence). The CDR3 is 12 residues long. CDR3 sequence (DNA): TGTGCCAGCAGCTCCGCTAGGTATGAGCAGTTCTTC. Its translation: CASSSARYEQFF.

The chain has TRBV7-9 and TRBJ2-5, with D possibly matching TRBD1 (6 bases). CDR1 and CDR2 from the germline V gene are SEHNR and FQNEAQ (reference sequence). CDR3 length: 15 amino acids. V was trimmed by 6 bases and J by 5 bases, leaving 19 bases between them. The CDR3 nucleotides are TGTGCCAGCAGTTCCCCGGGTCAAAGGGGGGAGACCCAGTACTTC. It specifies CASSSPGQRGETQYF.

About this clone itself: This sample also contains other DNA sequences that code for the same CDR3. The CDR3: CASSPRQGSYEQYF. The CDR3 nucleotides read TGTGCCAGCAGCCCGAGACAGGGGAGCTACGAGCAGTACTTC. The genes are TRBV27 and TRBJ2-7; 8 bases map to TRBD1. CDR3 length: 14 residues. The V segment lost 6 bases and the J segment 3 bases; nucleotides outside the gene matches: 7. Per the germline V gene, CDR1 is MNHEY and CDR2 is SMNVEV (reference sequence).

Written as DNA, the CDR3 is TGTGCCACCTCACCTCGGGGCCAAAAGGCCAACGAGCAGTACTTC. Residues: CATSPRGQKANEQYF. V and J are TRBV2 and TRBJ2-7; tentatively, D is TRBD1 or TRBD2 (5 bases each). V lost 10 bases and J lost 5, with 24 bases in between. Germline CDR1 reads SNHLY; CDR2 reads FYNNEI. The CDR3 runs 15 residues.

This CDR3 is CASSDYGTRNNEQFF. Written as DNA, the CDR3 is TGTGCCAGCAGTGACTACGGGACTAGAAACAATGAGCAGTTCTTC. The chain has TRBV9 and TRBJ2-1, with 8 bases fitting TRBD2. The CDR3 covers 15 residues. The V gene's germline CDR1 is SGDLS and CDR2 YYNGEE. Trimming removed 5 bases from V and 5 bases from J; junction bases left unmatched: 9.

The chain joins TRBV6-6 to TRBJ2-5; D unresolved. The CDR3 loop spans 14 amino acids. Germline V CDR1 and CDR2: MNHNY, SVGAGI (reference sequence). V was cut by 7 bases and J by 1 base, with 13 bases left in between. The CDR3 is CASTPAAFQETQYF. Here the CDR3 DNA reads TGTGCCAGCACCCCCGCAGCTTTCCAAGAGACCCAGTACTTC.

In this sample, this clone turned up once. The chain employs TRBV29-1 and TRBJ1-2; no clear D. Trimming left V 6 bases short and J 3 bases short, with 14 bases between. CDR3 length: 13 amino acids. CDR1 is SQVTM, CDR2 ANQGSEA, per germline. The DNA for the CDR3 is TGCAGCGTGCGACCGGAGCCGGACTATGGCTACACCTTC. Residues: CSVRPEPDYGYTF.

The CDR3 is CASSQGINTGELFF. CDR3 coding DNA: TGTGCCAGCAGTCAGGGGATAAACACCGGGGAGCTGTTTTTT. The chain employs TRBV7-2 and TRBJ2-2, with a tentative D call TRBD1 (6 bases). This CDR3 is 14 amino acids long. Germline values: CDR1 SGHTA, CDR2 FQGNSA. Trimming shortened V by 6 bases and J by 2 bases, and 10 bases separated the two germline ends.

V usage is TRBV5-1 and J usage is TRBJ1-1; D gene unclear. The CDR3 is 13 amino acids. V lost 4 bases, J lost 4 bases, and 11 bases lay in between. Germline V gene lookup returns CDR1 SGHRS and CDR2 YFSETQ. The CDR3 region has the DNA TGCGCCAGCAGCCCAGCGATGACCACTGAAGCTTTCTTT. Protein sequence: CASSPAMTTEAFF.

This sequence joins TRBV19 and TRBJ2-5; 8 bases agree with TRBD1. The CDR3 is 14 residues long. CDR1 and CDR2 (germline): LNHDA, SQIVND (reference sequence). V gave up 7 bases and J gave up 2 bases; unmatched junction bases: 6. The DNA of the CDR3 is TGTGCCAGTATGGCGGACAGGGATCAAGAGACCCAGTACTTC. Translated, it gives CASMADRDQETQYF.

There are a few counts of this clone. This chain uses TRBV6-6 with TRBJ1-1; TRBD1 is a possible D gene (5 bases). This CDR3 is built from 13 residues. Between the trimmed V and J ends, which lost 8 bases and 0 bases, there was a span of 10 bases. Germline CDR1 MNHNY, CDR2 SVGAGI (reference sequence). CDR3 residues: CASSGNMNTEAFF. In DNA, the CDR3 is TGTGCCAGCTCAGGGAACATGAACACTGAAGCTTTCTTT.

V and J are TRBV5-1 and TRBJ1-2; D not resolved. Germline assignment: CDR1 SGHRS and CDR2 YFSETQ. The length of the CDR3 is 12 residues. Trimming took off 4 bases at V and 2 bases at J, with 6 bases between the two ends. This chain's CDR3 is CASSQENYGYTF. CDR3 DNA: TGCGCCAGCAGCCAAGAGAACTATGGCTACACCTTC.

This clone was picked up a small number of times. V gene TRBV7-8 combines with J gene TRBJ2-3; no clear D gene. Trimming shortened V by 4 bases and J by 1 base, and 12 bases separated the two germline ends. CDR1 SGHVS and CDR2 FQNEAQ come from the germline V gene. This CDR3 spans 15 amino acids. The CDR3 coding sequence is TGTGCCAGCAGCTCCCCGAGGTCAGGCACAGATACGCAGTATTTT. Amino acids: CASSSPRSGTDTQYF.

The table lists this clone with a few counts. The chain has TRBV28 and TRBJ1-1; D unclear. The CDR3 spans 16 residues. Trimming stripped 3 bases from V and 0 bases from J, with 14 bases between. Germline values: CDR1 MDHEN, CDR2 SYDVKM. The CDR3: CASSLGRSPLNTEAFF. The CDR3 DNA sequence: TGTGCCAGCAGTTTGGGCAGGTCTCCCCTGAACACTGAAGCTTTCTTT.

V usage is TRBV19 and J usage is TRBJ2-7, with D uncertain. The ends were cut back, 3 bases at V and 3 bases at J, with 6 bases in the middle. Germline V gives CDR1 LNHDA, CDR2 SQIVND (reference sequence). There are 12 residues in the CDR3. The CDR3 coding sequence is TGTGCCAGTAGTATGGACGGCTACGAGCAGTACTTC. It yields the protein CASSMDGYEQYF.

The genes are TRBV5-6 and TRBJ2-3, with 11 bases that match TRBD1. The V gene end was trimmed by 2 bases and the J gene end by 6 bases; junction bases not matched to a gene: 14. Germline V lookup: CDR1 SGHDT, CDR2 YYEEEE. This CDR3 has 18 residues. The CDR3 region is CASSFRDRGGRRRDTQYF. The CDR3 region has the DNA TGTGCCAGCAGCTTCCGGGACAGGGGGGGACGACGTCGCGATACGCAGTATTTT.

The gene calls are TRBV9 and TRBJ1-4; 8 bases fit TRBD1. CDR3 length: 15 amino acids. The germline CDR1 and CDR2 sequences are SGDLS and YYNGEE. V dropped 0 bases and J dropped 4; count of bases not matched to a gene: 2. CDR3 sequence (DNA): TGTGCCAGCAGCGTAGGACAGGGGAGTAATGAAAAACTGTTTTTT. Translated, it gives CASSVGQGSNEKLFF.

The CDR3 loop reads CASSLGDRASYEQYF. In DNA, the CDR3 is TGTGCCAGCAGTTTAGGGGACAGGGCATCCTACGAGCAGTACTTC. The V gene is TRBV28, the J gene TRBJ2-7, with 9 bases matching TRBD1. There are 15 residues in the CDR3. Germline loops: CDR1 MDHEN, CDR2 SYDVKM. V lost 2 bases to trimming and J lost 1 base; unmatched junction nucleotides: 3.

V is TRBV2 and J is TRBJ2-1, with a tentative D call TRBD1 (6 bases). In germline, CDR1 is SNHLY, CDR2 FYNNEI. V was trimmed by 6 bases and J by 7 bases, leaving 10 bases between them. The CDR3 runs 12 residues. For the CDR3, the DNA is TGTGCCAGCAGATCACAGGGAAATGAGCAGTTCTTC. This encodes CASRSQGNEQFF.